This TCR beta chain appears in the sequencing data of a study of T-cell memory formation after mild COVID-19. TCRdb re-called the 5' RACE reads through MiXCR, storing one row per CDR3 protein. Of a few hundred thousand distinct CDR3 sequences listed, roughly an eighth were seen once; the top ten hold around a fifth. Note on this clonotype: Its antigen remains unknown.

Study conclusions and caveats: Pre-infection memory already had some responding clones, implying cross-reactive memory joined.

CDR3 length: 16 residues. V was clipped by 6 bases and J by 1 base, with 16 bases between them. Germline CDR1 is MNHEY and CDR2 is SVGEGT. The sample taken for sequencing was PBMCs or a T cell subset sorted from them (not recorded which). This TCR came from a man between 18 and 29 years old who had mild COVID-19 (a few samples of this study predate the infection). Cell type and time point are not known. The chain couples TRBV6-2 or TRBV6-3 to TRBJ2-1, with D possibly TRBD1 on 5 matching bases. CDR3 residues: CASSDLGVFSYNEQFF. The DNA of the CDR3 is TGTGCCAGCAGCGATTTAGGGGTATTTTCCTACAATGAGCAGTTCTTC.